The entry below gives a single T cell receptor beta chain sequence along with its context. The data stem from a study of blood T cell repertoires in COVID-19. Background on the study: COVID-19 samples from acute and convalescent phases originated in the United States, Italy and Spain.

Germline assignment: CDR1 SGHDT and CDR2 YYEEEE. With 1 base removed from V and 1 base from J, the gap between germline ends came to 12 bases. There are 16 residues in the CDR3. As handled by the study authors: Cell counts per sample came from amplifying reference gene primers. Produced via immunoSEQ multiplex PCR; TCRdb's table is partial and in-frame only. V, J and clone size reflect that table, while D and trimming were determined from the DNA. The sample has 120,000 to 150,000 clones, approximately 88% seen once. Sequenced input: peripheral blood. V usage is TRBV5-6 and J usage is TRBJ1-5; D is undetermined. This clonotype was sampled from a human donor in a cohort sampled during active COVID-19. CDR3 bases: TGTGCCAGCAGCTTGAGTCGAGGTCCGAGCAATCAGCCCCAGCATTTT. Amino acids: CASSLSRGPSNQPQHF.